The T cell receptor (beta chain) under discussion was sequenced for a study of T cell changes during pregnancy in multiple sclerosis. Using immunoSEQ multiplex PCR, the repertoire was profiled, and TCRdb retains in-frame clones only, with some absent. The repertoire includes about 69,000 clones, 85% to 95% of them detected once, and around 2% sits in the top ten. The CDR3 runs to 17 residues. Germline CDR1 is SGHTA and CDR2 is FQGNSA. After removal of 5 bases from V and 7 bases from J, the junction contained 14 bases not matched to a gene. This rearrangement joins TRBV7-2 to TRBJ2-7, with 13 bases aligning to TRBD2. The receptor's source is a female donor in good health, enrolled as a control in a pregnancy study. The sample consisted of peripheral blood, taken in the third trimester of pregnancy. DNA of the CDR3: TGTGCCAGCAGCCCTCGGACTAGCGGGAGTAGGGGTACGGAGCAGTACTTC. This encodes CASSPRTSGSRGTEQYF. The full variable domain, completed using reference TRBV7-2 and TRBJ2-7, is GAGVSQSPSNKVTEKGKDVELRCDPISGHTALYWYRQSLGQGLEFLIYFQGNSAPDKSGLPSDRFSAERTGGSVSTLTIQRTQQEDSAVYLCASSPRTSGSRGTEQYFGPGTRLTVT.